Each of the 25 T cell receptor beta chains below was sequenced from the same sample in a study of T cells after posttransplantation cyclophosphamide. Controls had myeloablative marrow grafts with methotrexate and calcineurin inhibitor, sampled at 1 year. Assay used: immunoSEQ multiplex PCR; TCRdb lists only in-frame clones, some missing. The sample holds about 16,000 clones; around 87% are singletons and the top ten take 3.5% to 4%. Sequenced here: PBMCs, sampled after an allogeneic stem cell transplant with a calcineurin inhibitor and methotrexate. Source of these receptors: a male patient aged 50 to 60 who received an allogeneic stem cell transplant from an unrelated donor, was CMV-positive, and had chronic GVHD only. Some T cells may be provided by the graft donor.

The rearrangement links TRBV9 to TRBJ1-2; 7 bases match TRBD1. This CDR3 comprises 12 residues. Germline trimming cut 3 bases from V and 7 bases from J; bases unmatched to any gene: 3. Germline V CDR1 and CDR2: SGDLS, YYNGEE. The CDR3 loop reads CASSGNRGGYTF. The CDR3 coding sequence is TGTGCCAGCAGCGGTAACAGGGGTGGCTACACCTTC.

The rearrangement links TRBV11-1 to TRBJ1-6; TRBD1 matches at 7 bases. V was pared by 5 bases and J by 5 bases, with 3 bases of the junction left unmatched. The CDR3 is 14 residues long. Germline CDR1 SGHAT, CDR2 FQDESV (reference sequence). The CDR3 coding sequence is TGTGCCAGCAGCGCTACAGGGGATAATTCACCCCTCCACTTT. This translates into CASSATGDNSPLHF. Based on the CDR3 plus reference TRBV11-1 and TRBJ1-6, the full variable domain is EAEVAQSPRYKITEKSQAVAFWCDPISGHATLYWYRQILGQGPELLVQFQDESVVDDSQLPKDRFSAERLKGVDSTLKIQPAELGDSAMYLCASSATGDNSPLHFGNGTRLTVT.

The chain joins TRBV2 to TRBJ2-6, with 7 bases lining up with TRBD1. With 7 bases clipped from V and 2 bases from J, the junction kept 5 bases outside the gene matches. The CDR3 loop spans 15 amino acids. Germline CDR1 is SNHLY and CDR2 is FYNNEI. The CDR3 region has the DNA TGTGCCAGCATCAAAGACAGGGCTGGGGCCAACGTCCTGACTTTC. Protein sequence: CASIKDRAGANVLTF.

This sequence joins TRBV6-5 and TRBJ1-5; D is uncertain. Trimming left V 4 bases short and J 5 bases short, with 6 bases between. Germline V gives CDR1 MNHEY, CDR2 SVGAGI. The CDR3 extends over 12 amino acids. In DNA, the CDR3 is TGTGCCAGCAGTTCCCAATATCAGCCCCAGCATTTT. The encoded protein is CASSSQYQPQHF.

The rearrangement uses TRBV4-3 and TRBJ2-1, with 10 bases aligning to TRBD2. The V segment lost 2 bases and the J segment 5 bases; nucleotides outside the gene matches: 0. Germline V CDR1 and CDR2: LGHNA, YSLEER. This CDR3 region has 14 residues. CDR3 sequence reads: CASSQTSGDNEQFF. The DNA of the CDR3 is TGCGCCAGCAGCCAAACTAGCGGGGACAATGAGCAGTTCTTC.

This chain uses TRBV29-1 with TRBJ1-2; no clear D. Germline CDR1 and CDR2: SQVTM and ANQGSEA. This CDR3 region has 12 residues. Trimming removed 8 bases at V and 1 base at J, with 11 bases between. In DNA, the CDR3 is TGCAGCTCCAATGAGAATAACTATGGCTACACCTTC. As protein: CSSNENNYGYTF. The complete variable domain, with remaining parts taken from reference TRBV29-1 and TRBJ1-2, reads SAVISQKPSRDICQRGTSLTIQCQVDSQVTMMFWYRQQPGQSLTLIATANQGSEATYESGFVIDKFPISRPNLTFSTLTVSNMSPEDSSIYLCSSNENNYGYTFGSGTRLTVV.

The CDR3 nucleotides read TGTGCCAGCAGCCGGGGCGGGGGTGTCTCCTACGAGCAGTACTTC. As protein: CASSRGGGVSYEQYF. The chain joins TRBV4-2 to TRBJ2-7; the match to TRBD2 covers 7 bases. V lost 4 bases to trimming and J lost 0 bases; unmatched junction nucleotides: 6. This CDR3 contains 15 residues. Looked up from germline, CDR1 is LGHNA and CDR2 is YNFKEQ.

CDR3 region: CASSLGVLQETQYF. As DNA, the CDR3 is TGTGCCAGCAGCCTCGGGGTACTCCAAGAGACCCAGTACTTC. The rearrangement joins TRBV5-4 to TRBJ2-5; D is perhaps TRBD2 (5 bases). Germline V gives CDR1 SGHNT, CDR2 YYREEE (reference sequence). Trimming pared 4 bases from V and 1 base from J, leaving 11 bases between. CDR3 size: 14 residues.

The genes are TRBV28 and TRBJ1-4; D is unclear. The germline V gene encodes CDR1 MDHEN and CDR2 SYDVKM. The CDR3 spans 15 residues. V shed 6 bases and J shed 7 bases, with 18 bases lying between them. The CDR3 region is CASSPPLGALEKLFF. The CDR3 coding sequence is TGTGCCAGCAGCCCCCCCCTCGGAGCCCTTGAAAAACTGTTTTTT.

This rearrangement joins TRBV11-2 to TRBJ1-1; TRBD1 is a possible D gene (6 bases). Trimming left V 1 base short and J 5 bases short, with 8 bases between. The CDR3 runs to 13 residues. CDR1 SGHAT and CDR2 FQNNGV come from the germline V gene. This CDR3 reads CASSLVRGTEAFF. In DNA, the CDR3 is TGTGCCAGCAGCTTAGTTAGGGGGACTGAAGCTTTCTTT.

The chain combines TRBV5-1 with TRBJ2-5, with TRBD2 as a possible D gene (6 bases). The CDR3 is 16 amino acids. Trimming took 2 bases from V and 4 from J, leaving 18 bases between them. Germline CDR1 is SGHRS and CDR2 is YFSETQ. The CDR3 nucleotides are TGCGCCAGCAGCTTAAGCGGGTCCCAAGCCCGAGAGACCCAGTACTTC. Protein product: CASSLSGSQARETQYF.

This clone showed up just once. The V gene is TRBV5-4, the J gene TRBJ2-7, with TRBD2 matching 10 bases. Germline CDR1 and CDR2: SGHNT and YYREEE (reference sequence). This CDR3 has 14 amino acids. V lost 3 bases to trimming and J lost 3 bases; unmatched junction nucleotides: 3. Here the CDR3 DNA reads TGTGCCAGCAGCTCCGGGACTAGCGTCTACGAGCAGTACTTC. Amino acid sequence: CASSSGTSVYEQYF.

This rearrangement joins TRBV28 to TRBJ2-7; 7 nucleotides align to TRBD2. This CDR3 has 15 amino acids. The V and J ends lost 2 bases and 6 bases, in that order; junction bases with no gene match: 10. Germline CDR1 MDHEN, CDR2 SYDVKM. CDR3: CASSLPSTWGGEQYF. DNA of the CDR3: TGTGCCAGCAGTTTACCCTCCACCTGGGGGGGCGAGCAGTACTTC.

This clone was observed a few times. This chain uses TRBV6-6 with TRBJ1-5; 9 bases are a match to TRBD1. The CDR3 consists of 16 residues. Germline V gives CDR1 MNHNY, CDR2 SVGAGI (reference sequence). With 6 bases clipped from V and 0 bases from J, the junction kept 6 bases outside the gene matches. For the CDR3, the DNA is TGTGCCAGCAGCTCCTGGACAGGGGATAGCAATCAGCCCCAGCATTTT. Encoded protein: CASSSWTGDSNQPQHF.

The chain is built from TRBV2 and TRBJ2-1; D is unclear. With 6 bases removed from V and 0 bases from J, the gap between germline ends came to 6 bases. In germline, CDR1 is SNHLY, CDR2 FYNNEI. The CDR3 loop spans 13 amino acids. The CDR3 loop is CASSLSSYNEQFF. For the CDR3, the DNA is TGTGCCAGCAGCTTGAGCTCCTACAATGAGCAGTTCTTC.

The rearrangement uses TRBV19 and TRBJ2-1, with 7 bases that match TRBD2. Germline CDR1 and CDR2: LNHDA and SQIVND (reference sequence). The CDR3 extends over 14 amino acids. V gave up 6 bases and J gave up 6 bases; unmatched junction bases: 8. The CDR3 sequence: CASSLQGGGNEQFF. The CDR3 nucleotides read TGTGCCAGTAGCCTCCAGGGCGGGGGCAATGAGCAGTTCTTC. Together with reference TRBV19 and TRBJ2-1, the CDR3 gives the full variable domain: DGGITQSPKYLFRKEGQNVTLSCEQNLNHDAMYWYRQDPGQGLRLIYYSQIVNDFQKGDIAEGYSVSREKKESFPLTVTSAQKNPTAFYLCASSLQGGGNEQFFGPGTRLTVL.

V usage is TRBV25-1 and J usage is TRBJ1-2, with unresolved D. This CDR3 has 13 residues. The V gene lost 6 bases and the J gene lost 7 bases, with 15 bases spanning the gap. CDR1 is MGHDK and CDR2 is SYGVNS in the germline V gene. This chain's CDR3 is CASRVTAEGGYTF. CDR3 coding DNA: TGTGCCAGCAGAGTAACGGCCGAGGGTGGCTACACCTTC.

The rearrangement links TRBV9 to TRBJ1-2; D is perhaps TRBD1 (6 bases). CDR1 is SGDLS, CDR2 YYNGEE, per germline. Trimming left V 6 bases short and J 4 bases short, with 16 bases between. CDR3 length equals 14 residues. The CDR3 bases are TGTGCCAGCAACATGGGAGGGGGGGGCTATGGCTACACCTTC. As protein: CASNMGGGGYGYTF.

This rearrangement joins TRBV29-1 to TRBJ2-7; 8 nucleotides agree with TRBD1. The CDR3 length is 12 residues. Germline-derived CDR1 and CDR2 are SQVTM and ANQGSEA. J was trimmed by 2 bases and V by 6 bases; bases with no gene match: 3. As DNA, the CDR3 is TGCAGCGTCCTGACAGGGGCCTACGAGCAGTACTTC. As protein: CSVLTGAYEQYF.

The chain combines TRBV4-3 with TRBJ1-6; D unresolved. CDR3 size: 13 residues. Germline values: CDR1 LGHNA, CDR2 YSLEER. Trimming cost V 0 bases and J 10 bases, with 7 bases left between them. The CDR3 coding sequence is TGCGCCAGCAGCCAAGATCTGCTATCACCCCTCCACTTT. Translated: CASSQDLLSPLHF.

This chain connects TRBV29-1 to TRBJ1-1; TRBD1 aligns across 9 bases. Germline V gives CDR1 SQVTM, CDR2 ANQGSEA. J gave up 5 bases and V 6 bases, and 7 bases lay outside the gene matches. This CDR3 contains 13 residues. The CDR3 DNA is TGCAGCGTCTCCGGGACAGGGAAGACTGAAGCTTTCTTT. Amino acid sequence: CSVSGTGKTEAFF.

This sequence joins TRBV6-1 and TRBJ2-1; tentative D call: TRBD2 (6 bases). Germline V lookup: CDR1 MNHNS, CDR2 SASEGT. The CDR3 is 14 amino acids. Trimming took 4 bases from V and 7 from J, leaving 14 bases between them. This CDR3 reads CASSAPTSRNEQFF. CDR3 DNA sequence: TGTGCCAGCAGTGCCCCGACTAGTCGAAATGAGCAGTTCTTC.

The rearrangement links TRBV14 to TRBJ2-1; 10 positions match TRBD2. CDR3 size: 13 residues. The V gene's germline CDR1 is SGHDN and CDR2 FVKESK. V lost 10 bases to trimming and J lost 4 bases; unmatched junction nucleotides: 4. Here the CDR3 DNA reads TGTGCCACCGGGACTAGCGCATACAATGAGCAGTTCTTC. As protein: CATGTSAYNEQFF. Filled out from reference TRBV14 and TRBJ2-1, the complete variable domain reads EAGVTQFPSHSVIEKGQTVTLRCDPISGHDNLYWYRRVMGKEIKFLLHFVKESKQDESGMPNNRFLAERTGGTYSTLKVQPAELEDSGVYFCATGTSAYNEQFFGPGTRLTVL.

V is TRBV28 and J is TRBJ2-7; D gene uncertain. The V gene lost 7 bases and the J gene lost 0 bases, with 4 bases spanning the gap. The CDR3 extends over 11 amino acids. Germline lookup yields CDR1 MDHEN and CDR2 SYDVKM. The CDR3 protein is CASTISYEQYF. The CDR3 DNA sequence: TGTGCCAGCACCATCTCCTACGAGCAGTACTTC.

The chain joins TRBV7-9 to TRBJ2-7, with 13 bases fitting TRBD2. The CDR3 is 16 residues long. Germline V gene data show CDR1 as SEHNR and CDR2 as FQNEAQ (reference sequence). Trimming removed 4 bases from V and 1 base from J; junction bases left unmatched: 4. The CDR3 region is CASSSLLAGGSYEQYF. CDR3 coding DNA: TGTGCCAGCAGCTCCCTACTAGCGGGGGGGTCCTACGAGCAGTACTTC.